The 19 T cell receptor beta chains below all came from one sample that was sequenced in a study of blood T cell repertoires in COVID-19. The protocol was immunoSEQ multiplex PCR, while the TCRdb copy is restricted to in-frame clones and leaves out a portion. The sample consists of some 180,000 clones, roughly three quarters of them appearing once. The sample taken for sequencing was peripheral blood. Source of these receptors: a woman aged 50 to 60 with active or convalescent COVID-19.

This chain links TRBV5-5 with TRBJ1-5, with 7 bases fitting TRBD1. In germline, CDR1 is SGHKS, CDR2 YYEKEE (reference sequence). With V trimmed by 4 bases and J by 7 bases, 17 bases remained unmatched. The CDR3 extends over 17 amino acids. CDR3 residues: CASSLSSSDRVGQPQHF. The CDR3 nucleotides read TGTGCCAGCAGCCTATCCTCCTCCGACAGGGTGGGGCAGCCCCAGCATTTT.

The chain uses TRBV5-1 and TRBJ2-5; 13 bases are a match to TRBD2. V lost 0 bases, J lost 2 bases, and 7 bases stayed unmatched. The germline V gene encodes CDR1 SGHRS and CDR2 YFSETQ. CDR3 length: 18 residues. The CDR3 protein is CASSLAELAGGHQETQYF. The CDR3 coding sequence is TGCGCCAGCAGCTTGGCCGAACTAGCGGGGGGGCATCAAGAGACCCAGTACTTC. Drawing the rest from reference TRBV5-1 and TRBJ2-5, the complete variable domain is KAGVTQTPRYLIKTRGQQVTLSCSPISGHRSVSWYQQTPGQGLQFLFEYFSETQRNKGNFPGRFSGRQFSNSRSEMNVSTLELGDSALYLCASSLAELAGGHQETQYFGPGTRLLVL.

In this sample, this clone turned up once. This chain links TRBV6-5 with TRBJ1-5; the match to TRBD1 covers 7 bases. Losses at the gene ends were 7 bases for V and 2 bases for J; bases not matched to a gene: 5. This CDR3 has 14 amino acids. Per the germline V gene, CDR1 is MNHEY and CDR2 is SVGAGI. CDR3 loop: CASTKTGGNQPQHF. CDR3 sequence (DNA): TGTGCCAGCACCAAAACAGGGGGCAATCAGCCCCAGCATTTT.

The chain recombines TRBV27 with TRBJ2-1, with 12 nucleotides matching TRBD2. With 3 bases clipped from V and 1 base from J, the junction kept 4 bases outside the gene matches. The CDR3 consists of 17 residues. Germline V lookup: CDR1 MNHEY, CDR2 SMNVEV (reference sequence). CDR3 nucleotides: TGTGCCAGCAGTTTTGGACTAGCGGGAATATCCTACAATGAGCAGTTCTTC. Translating gives CASSFGLAGISYNEQFF.

The gene calls are TRBV5-1 and TRBJ2-3; 8 nucleotides align to TRBD2. The V gene end was trimmed by 3 bases and the J gene end by 2 bases; junction bases not matched to a gene: 14. The germline CDR1 and CDR2 sequences are SGHRS and YFSETQ. CDR3 size: 18 residues. In DNA form, the CDR3 reads TGCGCCAGCAGCTGGGACCGGAGGAGTAGCGGGGCCACAGATACGCAGTATTTT. It encodes CASSWDRRSSGATDTQYF.

The rearrangement uses TRBV5-1 and TRBJ1-2; tentatively, D is TRBD1 (5 bases). Between the trimmed V and J ends, which lost 3 bases and 2 bases, there was a span of 14 bases. The CDR3 consists of 15 residues. Germline loops: CDR1 SGHRS, CDR2 YFSETQ. CDR3: CASSSLQGGNYGYTF. CDR3 sequence (DNA): TGCGCCAGCAGCTCGCTCCAGGGTGGGAACTATGGCTACACCTTC.

The chain employs TRBV9 and TRBJ2-3; D uncertain. V was cut by 3 bases and J by 2 bases, with 4 bases left in between. The CDR3 runs to 12 residues. From germline, CDR1 is SGDLS and CDR2 YYNGEE. CDR3 sequence: CASSGHTDTQYF. CDR3 coding DNA: TGTGCCAGCAGCGGACACACAGATACGCAGTATTTT.

In this sample, this clone turned up a few times. The DNA of the CDR3 is TGTGCCAGCAGCATCGACAGGGGGTATGGCTACACCTTC. Translated: CASSIDRGYGYTF. The chain recombines TRBV12-3 or TRBV12-4 with TRBJ1-2; TRBD1 matches 9 bases. The CDR3 spans 13 residues. With V trimmed by 6 bases and J by 5 bases, 4 bases remained unmatched.

The V gene is TRBV7-2, the J gene TRBJ2-5; 7 bases are shared with TRBD1. V gave up 1 base and J gave up 5 bases; unmatched junction bases: 7. CDR1 is SGHTA, CDR2 FQGNSA, per germline. The CDR3 sequence is 15 residues long. The CDR3 protein is CASSLVTGVGETQYF. The CDR3 coding sequence is TGTGCCAGCAGCTTAGTCACAGGGGTAGGGGAGACCCAGTACTTC.

CDR3 DNA sequence: TGTGCCAGCAACCCGACAGGGAGAGGGACTGAAGCTTTCTTT. It yields the protein CASNPTGRGTEAFF. The chain joins TRBV27 to TRBJ1-1; 7 bases line up with TRBD1. After removal of 7 bases from V and 5 bases from J, the junction contained 10 bases not matched to a gene. In germline, CDR1 is MNHEY, CDR2 SMNVEV (reference sequence). The CDR3 extends over 14 amino acids.

The chain is built from TRBV11-2 and TRBJ2-7, with 7 bases matching TRBD1. CDR1 is SGHAT and CDR2 is FQNNGV in the germline V gene. The CDR3 has 14 residues. V lost 2 bases and J lost 4; bases outside the gene matches: 5. The chain's CDR3 is CASSLSTGEYEQYF. CDR3 bases: TGTGCCAGCAGCTTAAGCACAGGGGAGTACGAGCAGTACTTC.

The chain carries TRBV7-9 and TRBJ1-5; 8 nucleotides align to TRBD1. The CDR3 has 13 amino acids. The V gene's germline CDR1 is SEHNR and CDR2 FQNEAQ (reference sequence). The ends lost 4 bases at V and 5 bases at J; junction bases unmatched: 1. The DNA for the CDR3 is TGTGCCAGCAGCTCGACAGGGGATCAGCCCCAGCATTTT. Translation: CASSSTGDQPQHF.

The rearrangement joins TRBV28 to TRBJ1-2, with no clear D. Germline CDR1 is MDHEN and CDR2 is SYDVKM. CDR3 size: 11 residues. The V end was cut by 8 bases, the J end by 2 bases, with 6 bases between. CDR3 in DNA: TGTGCCAGCGCAGCGAACTATGGCTACACCTTC. Protein sequence: CASAANYGYTF.

This chain links TRBV18 with TRBJ1-4; D is perhaps TRBD1 (5 bases). Trimming removed 2 bases at V and 5 bases at J, with 12 bases between. This CDR3 spans 15 amino acids. Germline V gene data show CDR1 as KGHSH and CDR2 as LQKENI. The DNA for the CDR3 is TGTGCCAGCTCACCAGCTGCGGGACGGAATGAAAAACTGTTTTTT. This sequence encodes CASSPAAGRNEKLFF.

The chain links TRBV15 to TRBJ2-7, with D possibly being TRBD1 (7 bases). The CDR3 totals 15 residues. CDR1 and CDR2 from the germline V gene are LNHNV and YYDKDF (reference sequence). Trimming stripped 1 base from V and 5 bases from J, with 15 bases between. This chain's CDR3 is CATSRGGGGENEQYF. DNA of the CDR3: TGTGCCACCAGCAGAGGAGGAGGGGGCGAGAACGAGCAGTACTTC.

V usage is TRBV6-5 and J usage is TRBJ2-7; D gene uncertain. The CDR3 loop spans 11 amino acids. V was clipped by 2 bases and J by 6 bases, with 5 bases between them. Germline V CDR1 and CDR2: MNHEY, SVGAGI. The CDR3 region is CASSYGGEQYF. CDR3 nucleotides: TGTGCCAGCAGTTACGGCGGCGAGCAGTACTTC.

The rearrangement uses TRBV15 and TRBJ1-5; D is unclear. Germline V gives CDR1 LNHNV, CDR2 YYDKDF (reference sequence). The length of the CDR3 is 13 residues. Trimming took 0 bases from V and 5 from J, leaving 5 bases between them. Here the CDR3 reads CATSRDLYQPQHF. The CDR3 DNA reads TGTGCCACCAGCAGAGATCTCTATCAGCCCCAGCATTTT.

This chain connects TRBV19 to TRBJ2-3; the D gene is possibly TRBD2 (6 bases). The length of the CDR3 is 13 residues. With 3 bases removed from V and 4 bases from J, the gap between germline ends came to 8 bases. Germline CDR1 and CDR2: LNHDA and SQIVND (reference sequence). The CDR3 nucleotides read TGTGCCAGTAGTATCCCGGGAGCAGATACGCAGTATTTT. It specifies CASSIPGADTQYF.

DNA of the CDR3: TGTGCCAGCAGCTTAGGGAGCTCGGCTAGCTGGGAGACCCAGTACTTC. Amino acids: CASSLGSSASWETQYF. V is TRBV7-9 and J is TRBJ2-5, with D perhaps TRBD2 (5 bases). The germline V gene encodes CDR1 SEHNR and CDR2 FQNEAQ (reference sequence). Trimming left V 1 base short and J 5 bases short, with 17 bases between. CDR3 length: 16 residues.